Below are 4 T cell receptor beta chains sequenced from a single sample in a study of cytomegalovirus exposure and HLA in healthy donors (dated by TCRdb to about 2017). The library came from the immunoSEQ multiplex PCR assay. For the multiplex PCR, a mixture combining 60 forward primers for TCR Vbeta segments and 13 reverse primers for TCR Jbeta segments was used. Entries here come from immuneACCESS through TCRdb and include only in-frame sequences with V and J called. Some clones fail to appear in such tables; in the studies checked, an unresolved V gene covers under half of the shortfall, and the cause of the remainder is unknown. This sample holds about 120,000 clones; 72% were observed only once. The biggest ten clones account for 3% to 4.5% of the sample. Specimen: PBMCs. The receptor source for this set is a young man in good health and CMV-seronegative.

V usage is TRBV5-1 and J usage is TRBJ2-3; TRBD2 matches at 9 bases. Looked up from germline, CDR1 is SGHRS and CDR2 is YFSETQ. This CDR3 is 16 amino acids long. The trim removed 3 bases at V and 3 bases at J, leaving 8 bases unmatched. The CDR3 bases are TGCGCCAGCAGCTCTGGACTAGCGCCCACTACAGATACGCAGTATTTT. It yields the protein CASSSGLAPTTDTQYF.

This clone came up a few times. V is TRBV28 and J is TRBJ2-3; D not resolved. CDR1 is MDHEN, CDR2 SYDVKM, per germline. The CDR3 consists of 16 residues. Trimming shortened V by 2 bases and J by 4 bases, and 16 bases separated the two germline ends. The CDR3 protein is CASSLRPRIGADTQYF. The CDR3 nucleotides read TGTGCCAGCAGTTTACGCCCCAGGATCGGCGCAGATACGCAGTATTTT.

The CDR3 is CASSPSPGQGRTEAFF. CDR3 DNA: TGTGCCAGCTCACCGTCTCCGGGACAGGGTCGTACTGAAGCTTTCTTT. The gene calls are TRBV18 and TRBJ1-1, with TRBD1 matching over 9 bases. V shed 3 bases and J 5 bases; nucleotides not matched to a gene: 10. The CDR3 is made up of 16 amino acids. CDR1 is KGHSH and CDR2 is LQKENI in the germline V gene.

V gene TRBV18 combines with J gene TRBJ2-1; 12 bases are a match to TRBD2. The germline CDR1 and CDR2 sequences are KGHSH and LQKENI. V dropped 2 bases and J dropped 6; count of bases not matched to a gene: 5. The CDR3 is 16 amino acids. The CDR3 sequence: CASSPASGGAFNEQFF. The CDR3 coding sequence is TGTGCCAGCTCACCAGCTAGCGGGGGGGCCTTCAATGAGCAGTTCTTC.